This is a list of T cell receptor beta chains from one sample in a study of PD-1 blockade in classical Hodgkin lymphoma. Produced via immunoSEQ multiplex PCR; TCRdb's table is partial and in-frame only. The repertoire holds roughly 2,500 clones, with 86% as singletons. The specimen comprised CD4+ T cells from blood, sampled at baseline. All receptors derive from a human donor with classical Hodgkin lymphoma. The CDR3 runs from the conserved cysteine through the conserved F or W. A D gene is named only where the DNA matches it firmly. A row's size may be missing; if present it is once, few, many or a size class.

J	size	D	V	CDR3	DNA
TRBJ1-4	-	-	TRBV12-1	CASSPLVQSEKLFF	TGTGCCAGCAGCCCTCTCGTGCAGTCTGAAAAACTGTTTTTT
TRBJ2-2	-	-	TRBV9	CASSTRGGGVYTGELFF	TGTGCCAGCAGCACAAGAGGTGGAGGAGTTTACACCGGGGAGCTGTTTTTT
TRBJ2-2	-	-	TRBV30	CAWSVLRQMKSGELFF	TGTGCCTGGAGTGTACTGCGGCAGATGAAGAGCGGGGAGCTGTTTTTT
TRBJ1-2	-	-	TRBV28	CASRVSEGNYGYTF	TGTGCCAGCAGGGTCTCCGAGGGTAACTATGGCTACACCTTC
TRBJ1-2	few	-	TRBV2	CASSEQAEPLGYTF	TGTGCCAGCAGTGAACAGGCAGAGCCACTTGGCTACACCTTC
TRBJ1-2	once	TRBD1	TRBV5-6	CASSFEGAGYGYTF	TGTGCCAGCAGCTTTGAGGGGGCGGGCTATGGCTACACCTTC
TRBJ1-4	-	-	TRBV5-1	CASSLEQGGKKLFF	TGCGCCAGCAGCTTGGAACAGGGAGGGAAAAAACTGTTTTTT
TRBJ1-1	few	-	TRBV18	CASSPSGVRTEAFF	TGTGCCAGCTCACCATCCGGTGTTCGCACTGAAGCTTTCTTT
TRBJ1-5	-	TRBD1	TRBV18	CASSTQTGGNQPQHF	TGTGCCAGCTCAACCCAGACAGGGGGAAATCAGCCCCAGCATTTT
TRBJ1-1	once	TRBD1	TRBV10-3	CAISDEQGRNSEAFF	TGTGCCATCAGTGACGAACAGGGGCGGAATAGTGAAGCTTTCTTT
TRBJ1-6	-	-	TRBV5-1	CASSLGSGTGNNSPLHF	TGCGCCAGCAGCTTGGGTTCAGGGACTGGAAATAATTCACCCCTCCACTTT
TRBJ2-7	-	-	TRBV18	CASSPGNSPSYEQYF	TGTGCCAGCTCACCTGGGAATTCCCCCTCCTACGAGCAGTACTTC
TRBJ2-2	-	TRBD2	TRBV4-2	CASSATSGNTGELFF	TGTGCCAGCAGCGCAACTAGCGGCAACACCGGGGAGCTGTTTTTT
TRBJ1-2	-	-	TRBV7-9	CASSSGRGFYGYTF	TGTGCCAGCAGCTCCGGTCGGGGGTTCTATGGCTACACCTTC
TRBJ2-1	-	TRBD2	TRBV14	CASSRLGAGAYNEQFF	TGTGCCAGCAGCCGCCTCGGAGCGGGGGCTTACAATGAGCAGTTCTTC
TRBJ2-2	-	-	TRBV11-3	CASSPGATRGGTGELFF	TGTGCCAGCAGTCCGGGAGCAACGCGTGGAGGGACCGGGGAGCTGTTTTTT
TRBJ2-7	-	TRBD1	TRBV19	CASNRGQGYEQYF	TGTGCCAGTAATAGGGGACAGGGGTACGAGCAGTACTTC
TRBJ1-5	-	-	TRBV28	CASSLLSNQPQHF	TGTGCCAGCAGTTTACTGAGCAATCAGCCCCAGCATTTT
TRBJ2-1	-	TRBD2	TRBV5-1	CASSLEFAGGRYHYNEQFF	TGCGCCAGCAGCTTGGAATTTGCGGGGGGCCGATATCACTACAATGAGCAGTTCTTC
TRBJ2-7	-	TRBD1	TRBV4-3	CASSLGTGWSYEQYF	TGCGCCAGCAGCCTCGGGACAGGGTGGTCCTACGAGCAGTACTTC
TRBJ2-3	-	-	TRBV11-2	CASSSRKSNTDTQYF	TGTGCCAGCAGCTCGCGAAAGTCCAACACAGATACGCAGTATTTT
TRBJ1-2	few	-	TRBV2	CASSIRTFYGYTF	TGTGCCAGCAGTATACGGACTTTCTATGGCTACACCTTC
TRBJ2-5	-	-	TRBV5-6	CASSFKRGETQYF	TGTGCCAGCAGCTTTAAAAGGGGCGAGACCCAGTACTTC
TRBJ1-6	-	-	TRBV9	CASSVERAGNSPLHF	TGTGCCAGCAGCGTAGAAAGGGCGGGAAATTCACCCCTCCACTTT
TRBJ1-1	once	-	TRBV6-6	CASSYLVSVKTEAFF	TGTGCCAGCAGTTACCTAGTGAGCGTTAAGACTGAAGCTTTCTTT
TRBJ1-5	-	TRBD1	TRBV18	CASSALQGANNQPQHF	TGTGCCAGCTCAGCCCTACAGGGGGCTAACAATCAGCCCCAGCATTTT
TRBJ2-7	-	TRBD1	TRBV4-3	CASSQTGDPNPYEQYF	TGCGCCAGCAGCCAGACAGGGGACCCAAATCCCTACGAGCAGTACTTC
TRBJ2-7	-	TRBD1	TRBV7-2	CASSYRGQGAYEQYF	TGTGCCAGCAGCTATCGAGGACAGGGGGCTTACGAGCAGTACTTC
TRBJ2-7	-	TRBD2	TRBV19	CASRLAGDSYEQYF	TGTGCCAGTAGATTAGCGGGGGATTCCTACGAGCAGTACTTC
TRBJ1-2	-	TRBD1	TRBV5-1	CASSAGFGTGRYGYTF	TGCGCCAGCAGCGCCGGGTTCGGGACAGGGAGATATGGCTACACCTTC
TRBJ1-3	-	-	TRBV9	CASSALYTIYF	TGTGCCAGCAGCGCCTTATACACCATATATTTT
TRBJ2-5	-	TRBD2	TRBV11-2	CASSYGGAQYF	TGTGCCAGCAGCTATGGGGGGGCCCAGTACTTC
TRBJ1-2	-	-	TRBV28	CASSLRLTFYGYTF	TGTGCCAGCAGTTTAAGGTTGACCTTCTATGGCTACACCTTC
TRBJ2-7	-	TRBD2	TRBV27	CASSLKAGPSYEQYF	TGTGCCAGCAGTTTAAAAGCGGGGCCCTCCTACGAGCAGTACTTC
TRBJ2-1	-	-	TRBV7-2	CASSFRHWGGANEQFF	TGTGCCAGCAGCTTCCGTCATTGGGGGGGGGCGAATGAGCAGTTCTTC
TRBJ1-1	-	TRBD1	TRBV7-2	CASSRRQGNTEAFF	TGTGCCAGCAGTCGGAGACAGGGGAACACTGAAGCTTTCTTT
TRBJ1-4	-	-	TRBV4-2	CASSQEATNEKLFF	TGTGCCAGCAGCCAAGAAGCAACTAATGAAAAACTGTTTTTT
TRBJ2-1	-	-	TRBV6-1	CASTYRHHYNEQFF	TGTGCCAGCACCTACAGGCACCATTACAATGAGCAGTTCTTC
TRBJ2-3	-	-	TRBV4-1	CASSHPEGDTQYF	TGCGCCAGCAGCCACCCAGAGGGGGATACGCAGTATTTT
TRBJ2-6	once	-	TRBV4-1	CASSQDWRGKEGANVLTF	TGCGCCAGCAGCCAAGATTGGCGGGGCAAAGAGGGGGCCAACGTCCTGACTTTC